This T cell receptor beta chain appears in the sequencing data of a study of blood T cell repertoires in COVID-19. Looking at the study overall: The United States, Italy and Spain were the sources of the acute and convalescent COVID-19 samples. In each case, the material was cDNA or gDNA derived from T cells, B-cell-depleted T cells, or PBMCs.

V was trimmed by 0 bases and J by 6 bases, leaving 15 bases between them. Germline V CDR1 and CDR2: SGDLS, YYNGEE. The CDR3 is made up of 15 amino acids. This table comes from immunoSEQ multiplex PCR, and its TCRdb copy is limited to in-frame clones, with some not included. The sample shows around 180,000 clones, approximately 86% of them seen only once. The rearrangement uses TRBV9 and TRBJ1-2; D might be TRBD1 (5 bases). The sequencing sample was made of peripheral blood. The sequence was collected from a man older than 75 with COVID-19, enrolled during active disease. The DNA of the CDR3 is TGTGCCAGCAGCGTAGGTCAAGGGGCAGTGGATGGCTACACCTTC. It yields the protein CASSVGQGAVDGYTF.